These T cell receptor beta chains were read from a single sample in a study of T cells in localized non-small cell lung cancer. Measured with immunoSEQ multiplex PCR; TCRdb has only the in-frame clones, and not every one. In the table there are under 35,000 clones, around 92% of which are singletons. Sequences were derived from peripheral blood mononuclear cells, sampled before any cancer treatment. Receptor source: a woman aged 35 to 75 with stage III lung adenocarcinoma. CDR3s include the opening cysteine and the closing phenylalanine or tryptophan. D genes are given only for firm matches. Clone sizes are given selectively: once, few, many, or a class where the clone is expanded.

TRBJ2-3 | - | - | TRBV7-2 | TGTGCCAGCAGGGTTGGGGGAGTCGATACGCAGTATTTT | CASRVGGVDTQYF
TRBJ1-2 | - | - | TRBV7-9 | TGTGCCAGCAGCCGGCAGGACTGGGATGGCTACACCTTC | CASSRQDWDGYTF
TRBJ2-5 | TRBD2 | - | TRBV11-3 | TGTGCCAGCAGCTCCTCCGGGACTAGCGGCTTCGAGACCCAGTACTTC | CASSSSGTSGFETQYF
TRBJ2-1 | - | - | TRBV14 | TGTGCCAGCAGCCAAGATCTTGGCGGGGATTACAATGAGCAGTTCTTC | CASSQDLGGDYNEQFF
TRBJ2-3 | - | - | TRBV7-8 | TGTGCCAGCAGCATGGACATCAAAGATACGCAGTATTTT | CASSMDIKDTQYF
TRBJ2-1 | - | - | TRBV6-6 | TGTGCCAGCAGTCCGCAGAGCTCCTACAATGAGCAGTTCTTC | CASSPQSSYNEQFF
TRBJ2-3 | TRBD2 | once | TRBV5-1 | TGCGCCAGCGGACTAGATGAGGGAAGAGATACGCAGTATTTT | CASGLDEGRDTQYF
TRBJ2-2 | - | few | TRBV18 | TGTGCCAGCTCACCAATAAGCGCCGGGGAGCTGTTTTTT | CASSPISAGELFF
TRBJ2-1 | - | - | TRBV5-4 | TGTGCCAGCAGCCCTTTAGCGGAGGGCTACAATGAGCAGTTCTTC | CASSPLAEGYNEQFF
TRBJ2-3 | - | - | TRBV27 | TGTGCCAGCGGAGGAGGGAACCCCCCAGATACGCAGTATTTT | CASGGGNPPDTQYF
TRBJ1-1 | TRBD1 | - | TRBV19 | TGTGCCAGTAGTATCGGACAGGGAATCACTGAAGCTTTCTTT | CASSIGQGITEAFF
TRBJ2-7 | - | - | TRBV4-1 | TGCGCCAGCAGCCAAGAAGTTCAGTCCCCTGAGCAGTACTTC | CASSQEVQSPEQYF
TRBJ1-1 | - | - | TRBV7-6 | TGTGCCAGCAGCTTAAATCCAGGGGCGCCGGGTGAAGCTTTCTTT | CASSLNPGAPGEAFF
TRBJ1-1 | - | - | TRBV30 | TGTGCCTGGGGAGGGGTTTGGAGGGCTGAAGCTTTCTTT | CAWGGVWRAEAFF
TRBJ2-2 | TRBD2 | - | TRBV27 | TGTGCCAGCAGTATATTAGCGGGAGGGGAGCTGTTTTTT | CASSILAGGELFF
TRBJ2-3 | TRBD2 | - | TRBV19 | TGTGCCAGTAGTATACTGACTAGCGGGAGTGCAGATACGCAGTATTTT | CASSILTSGSADTQYF
TRBJ2-3 | - | - | TRBV29-1 | TGCAGCGTTGCAGTAGGGAGAGGGACCACAGATACGCAGTATTTT | CSVAVGRGTTDTQYF
TRBJ2-2 | - | - | TRBV5-1 | TGCGCCAGCAGCTCGACAGCGAACACCGGGGAGCTGTTTTTT | CASSSTANTGELFF
TRBJ1-1 | - | - | TRBV29-1 | TGCAGCGTTGTTGCAGGTCGGAACACTGAAGCTTTCTTT | CSVVAGRNTEAFF
TRBJ1-4 | - | - | TRBV28 | TGTGCCACCGGGGTGGGGCGGGAAAAACTGTTTTTT | CATGVGREKLFF
TRBJ1-2 | TRBD1 | - | TRBV19 | TGTGCCAGTAGTCTTCGGGACAGGGGGCTCGGTTATGGCTACACCTTC | CASSLRDRGLGYGYTF
TRBJ2-3 | - | - | TRBV13 | TGTGCCAGCAGCAGGTCCTTGGAAGATACGCAGTATTTT | CASSRSLEDTQYF
TRBJ2-7 | TRBD2 | - | TRBV6-6 | TGTGCCAGCGCCGATGGGCTAGCGGGGGACGAGCAGTACTTC | CASADGLAGDEQYF
TRBJ2-5 | - | - | TRBV4-2 | TGTGCCAGCAGCTCAGGGATGTGGGAGACCCAGTACTTC | CASSSGMWETQYF
TRBJ2-7 | TRBD1 | - | TRBV2 | TGTGCCAGCACCCCCCGGGGACAGGGGTTATGGAACGAGCAGTACTTC | CASTPRGQGLWNEQYF
TRBJ1-5 | - | - | TRBV27 | TGTGCCAGCAGTATGGGGGGTCTTAGCAATCAGCCCCAGCATTTT | CASSMGGLSNQPQHF
TRBJ1-1 | TRBD1 | once | TRBV5-4 | TGTGCCAGCAGCCGGGACAGGAACACTGAAGCTTTCTTT | CASSRDRNTEAFF
TRBJ2-1 | TRBD2 | - | TRBV6-1 | TGTGCCAGCAGTGACGCTAGCGGGGGGTACAATGAGCAGTTCTTC | CASSDASGGYNEQFF
TRBJ1-5 | TRBD1 | - | TRBV5-6 | TGTGCCAGCAGCTCGACAGGGGGTGATCAGCCCCAGCATTTT | CASSSTGGDQPQHF
TRBJ1-2 | - | once | TRBV2 | TGTGCCAGCAGTATCAGACAGGCTAACTATGGCTACACCTTC | CASSIRQANYGYTF
TRBJ2-7 | TRBD2 | - | TRBV5-1 | TGCGCCAGCAGCTTGAACGGACTAGCGGGAGCGAAAAGTTACGAGCAGTACTTC | CASSLNGLAGAKSYEQYF
TRBJ1-1 | TRBD1 | - | TRBV19 | TGTGCCAGTAGTAACAGGGGCGGCACTGAAGCTTTCTTT | CASSNRGGTEAFF
TRBJ1-6 | - | - | TRBV13 | TGTGCCAGCAGCTTATCTGGGGGGAATTCACCCCTCCACTTT | CASSLSGGNSPLHF
TRBJ1-1 | - | - | TRBV7-9 | TGTGCCAGCAGCTTAGGGAGGACTGAAGCTTTCTTT | CASSLGRTEAFF
TRBJ1-1 | - | once | TRBV9 | TGTGCCAGCAGCGTAGCTCCGGCGAACACTGAAGCTTTCTTT | CASSVAPANTEAFF
TRBJ2-6 | - | - | TRBV7-2 | TGTGCCAGCACACGGAAATCTGGGGCCAACGTCCTGACTTTC | CASTRKSGANVLTF
TRBJ2-3 | TRBD2 | - | TRBV30 | TGTGCCTGTCGTCGGGGGGGGTTCACAGATACGCAGTATTTT | CACRRGGFTDTQYF
TRBJ2-1 | - | - | TRBV5-1 | TGCGCCAGCAGCTTAGGGAATCTGCTTGGGGATGAGCAGTTCTTC | CASSLGNLLGDEQFF
TRBJ1-2 | TRBD1 | - | TRBV6-6 | TGTGCCAGCAGTTACTCGACAGGGACACCCAACTATGGCTACACCTTC | CASSYSTGTPNYGYTF
TRBJ1-1 | - | - | TRBV2 | TGTGCCAGCAGTGAGGGGAGGGGCACTGAAGCTTTCTTT | CASSEGRGTEAFF
TRBJ2-1 | - | - | TRBV27 | TGTGCCCCCCCCGGAGGGAATGAGCAGTTCTTC | CAPPGGNEQFF
TRBJ2-3 | - | - | TRBV5-1 | TGCGCCAGCAGCTTGGTTCCAGGGACTAGCACAGATACGCAGTATTTT | CASSLVPGTSTDTQYF
TRBJ2-5 | TRBD2 | - | TRBV19 | TGTGCCAGTGGACTAGCGGGGGCCCAGTACTTC | CASGLAGAQYF
TRBJ2-7 | - | - | TRBV30 | TGTGCCTGGAGTACCGTCACCCCACCCTACGAGCAGTACTTC | CAWSTVTPPYEQYF
TRBJ2-7 | - | - | TRBV2 | TGTGCCACTCTTTCACAGGACTACGAGCAGTACTTC | CATLSQDYEQYF
TRBJ1-4 | - | - | TRBV27 | TGTGCCAGCAGTTTAAATAAGGGGATGGGGGAAAAACTGTTTTTT | CASSLNKGMGEKLFF
TRBJ1-6 | - | - | TRBV4-1 | TGCGCCAGCAGCCAACGGGACAACAATAATTCACCCCTCCACTTT | CASSQRDNNNSPLHF